These 26 T cell receptor beta chains were all obtained from the same sample, sequenced in a study of early T cells in non-severe SARS-CoV-2 infection. TCRdb reprocessed the 5' RACE reads via MiXCR and lists one record per CDR3 protein. This table has some 62,000 distinct CDR3 sequences, approximately 10% appearing once. Material: whole blood. These receptors originate from an adult who was a healthcare worker with PCR-confirmed SARS-CoV-2 infection or an uninfected control (not recorded which).

This clonotype was found many times. The CDR3 DNA reads TGTGCCAGCAGCCATAGTCACAGGCCCGATGGCTACACCTTC. Residues: CASSHSHRPDGYTF. This chain links TRBV2 with TRBJ1-2; possibly TRBD1 for D (5 bases). Trimming cost V 6 bases and J 6 bases, with 17 bases left between them. Germline CDR1 SNHLY, CDR2 FYNNEI. CDR3 length equals 14 residues.

The CDR3, as DNA: TGCGCCAGCAGCGGCGGGACATTAGCCTCGTTGGCTTTCTTT. Translation: CASSGGTLASLAFF. The chain uses TRBV5-1 and TRBJ1-1; TRBD1 is a possible D gene (6 bases). CDR3 length equals 14 residues. Trimming removed 4 bases from V and 11 bases from J, with 21 bases in between. The germline gives CDR1 SGHRS, CDR2 YFSETQ.

The V and J genes are TRBV2 and TRBJ2-1, with D uncertain. Germline values: CDR1 SNHLY, CDR2 FYNNEI. CDR3 size: 14 residues. V was trimmed by 3 bases and J by 16 bases, leaving 22 bases between them. CDR3 loop: CASSDGVALLFRFF. CDR3 nucleotides: TGTGCCAGCAGTGATGGGGTAGCCCTCCTTTTCCGATTCTTC.

The chain couples TRBV11-2 to TRBJ2-1; 9 nucleotides match TRBD1. CDR1 and CDR2 from the germline V gene are SGHAT and FQNNGV. There are 15 residues in the CDR3. J gave up 7 bases and V 3 bases, and 7 bases lay outside the gene matches. The CDR3 loop is CASSFTQGAGNEQFF. The DNA of the CDR3 is TGTGCCAGCAGCTTTACACAGGGGGCTGGAAATGAGCAGTTCTTC.

The DNA for the CDR3 is TGTGCCATCAGTGATTATGGGACAGGGAGCACAGATACGCAGTATTTT. Its translation is CAISDYGTGSTDTQYF. This chain links TRBV10-3 with TRBJ2-3; 9 bases are a match to TRBD1. The length of the CDR3 is 16 residues. Germline loops: CDR1 ENHRY, CDR2 SYGVKD. The ends lost 3 bases at V and 0 bases at J; junction bases unmatched: 4.

This clonotype was detected many times. The chain combines TRBV21-1 with TRBJ2-7; the D call TRBD1 from the table was never checked on the DNA. TRBV21-1 is tagged as a pseudogene. This CDR3 region has 16 residues. This chain's CDR3 is CASSSTGTVTSYEQYV. The DNA for the CDR3 is TGTGCCAGCAGCTCAACCGGGACAGTTACTTCCTACGAGCAGTACGTC.

This chain joins TRBV5-4 and TRBJ2-5; D not resolved. Between the trimmed V and J ends, which lost 4 bases and 0 bases, there was a span of 7 bases. Germline V lookup: CDR1 SGHNT, CDR2 YYREEE (reference sequence). This CDR3 contains 13 residues. The CDR3 region is CASSEVDQETQYF. CDR3 sequence (DNA): TGTGCCAGCAGCGAAGTGGACCAAGAGACCCAGTACTTC.

This clonotype has ten or more counts. J is TRBJ1-1 and V is TRBV30, with a tentative D call TRBD1 (6 bases). Trimming took off 3 bases at V and 5 bases at J, with 13 bases between the two ends. The germline V gene has CDR1 GTSNPN and CDR2 SVGIG (reference sequence). The CDR3 is 13 residues long. CDR3 in amino acids: CAWSKERGTEAFF. The DNA for the CDR3 is TGTGCCTGGAGCAAGGAGAGGGGGACTGAAGCTTTCTTT.

This clonotype was counted only a few times. The genes are TRBV5-4 and TRBJ2-1; the match to TRBD1 covers 8 bases. Trimming at V came to 0 bases and at J to 9 bases, leaving 8 bases not matched to a gene. The germline V gene has CDR1 SGHNT and CDR2 YYREEE (reference sequence). The CDR3 runs 15 residues. This chain's CDR3 is CASSLEQGGSAEQFF. The CDR3 DNA sequence: TGTGCCAGCAGCTTGGAACAGGGGGGCTCGGCTGAGCAGTTCTTC.

The chain couples TRBV12-5 to TRBJ1-1; tentatively, D is TRBD1 (5 bases). Germline values: CDR1 LGHNT, CDR2 FRNRAP. V was cut by 4 bases and J by 4 bases, with 13 bases left in between. This CDR3 spans 14 amino acids. The CDR3 DNA follows: TGTGCTAGTGGTTGGCGGGACGGATCCACTGAAGCTTTCTTT. Translating gives CASGWRDGSTEAFF.

The genes are TRBV12-3 or TRBV12-4 and TRBJ1-1, with 8 positions matching TRBD1. With V trimmed by 5 bases and J by 4 bases, 12 bases remained unmatched. This CDR3 is 16 amino acids long. The CDR3 region has the DNA TGTGCCAGCAGTCGCAGCCAGGGGGCGGGGAGCACTGAAGCTTTCTTT. Amino acid sequence: CASSRSQGAGSTEAFF.

Ten or more counts support this clonotype. The rearrangement uses TRBV11-2 and TRBJ2-5; TRBD1 matches 7 bases. Germline lookup yields CDR1 SGHAT and CDR2 FQNNGV. The V segment lost 5 bases and the J segment 1 base; nucleotides outside the gene matches: 7. This CDR3 region has 15 residues. The CDR3 DNA follows: TGTGCCAGCAGCCCCCCCGGGACAGTCCAAGAGACCCAGTACTTC. Translated: CASSPPGTVQETQYF.

The rearrangement links TRBV11-2 to TRBJ2-3; D ambiguous. Trimming removed 0 bases from V and 7 bases from J, with 5 bases in between. CDR1 is SGHAT and CDR2 is FQNNGV in the germline V gene. The CDR3 runs to 12 residues. CDR3 bases: TGTGCCAGCAGCTTAGACCCTTATACGCAGTATTTT. This codes for CASSLDPYTQYF.

V is TRBV5-4 and J is TRBJ1-1, with 12 bases that match TRBD1. CDR3 length equals 16 residues. V shed 4 bases and J 5 bases; nucleotides not matched to a gene: 9. CDR1 SGHNT and CDR2 YYREEE come from the germline V gene (reference sequence). DNA for the CDR3: TGTGCCAGCAGCAACCGGGACAGGGGGCGACCTACTGAAGCTTTCTTT. This encodes CASSNRDRGRPTEAFF.

There are many counts of this clonotype. CDR3: CASSLGSRTVSTDTQYF. CDR3 in DNA: TGTGCCAGCAGCTTAGGTTCCCGGACTGTGAGCACAGATACGCAGTATTTT. The genes are TRBV7-8 and TRBJ2-3, with a tentative D call TRBD2 (5 bases). Trimming shortened V by 1 base and J by 0 bases, and 14 bases separated the two germline ends. The CDR3 runs 17 residues. Germline V CDR1 and CDR2: SGHVS, FQNEAQ. Together with reference TRBV7-8 and TRBJ2-3, the CDR3 gives the full variable domain: GAGVSQSPRYKVAKRGQDVALRCDPISGHVSLFWYQQALGQGPEFLTYFQNEAQLDKSGLPSDRFFAERPEGSVSTLKIQRTQQEDSAVYLCASSLGSRTVSTDTQYFGPGTRLTVL.

This clonotype has more than one count but fewer than ten. The chain couples TRBV19 to TRBJ2-3; possibly TRBD2 for D (6 bases). Germline V gives CDR1 LNHDA, CDR2 SQIVND (reference sequence). Trimming pared 8 bases from V and 0 bases from J, leaving 18 bases between. This CDR3 contains 16 residues. CDR3 in amino acids: CASHLNGGRSTDTQYF. In DNA, the CDR3 is TGTGCCAGTCATCTAAACGGGGGAAGGAGCACAGATACGCAGTATTTT.

The J gene is TRBJ2-7, the V gene TRBV7-8; 7 positions match TRBD2. Unmatched junction bases numbered 4, after V lost 2 bases and J lost 0 bases. Germline V gives CDR1 SGHVS, CDR2 FQNEAQ. The CDR3 consists of 15 residues. The CDR3 DNA sequence: TGTGCCAGCAGCTTATCGGGGGGAAGCTCCTACGAGCAGTACGTC. It yields the protein CASSLSGGSSYEQYV.

This clonotype was seen a few times. The V call is TRBV11-2, the J call TRBJ2-1, with D tentatively TRBD2 (6 bases). The V end lost 5 bases, the J end lost 6 bases, and 14 bases lay between the germline ends. The CDR3 runs 14 residues. CDR1 is SGHAT, CDR2 FQNNGV, per germline. CDR3 DNA: TGTGCCAGCAGCCTAACCGGGACTTTCAATGAGCAGTTCTTC. Protein: CASSLTGTFNEQFF.

There are many counts of this clonotype. The V call is TRBV7-6, the J call TRBJ2-5; TRBD2 aligns across 12 bases. The J segment lost 7 bases and the V segment lost 3 bases, leaving 6 bases of the junction unmatched. Germline assignment: CDR1 SGHVS and CDR2 FNYEAQ. The CDR3 is 15 amino acids. CDR3 DNA sequence: TGTGCCAGCAGCTTTTCCGGGACTAGCGGGTTGACCCAGTACTTC. Translation: CASSFSGTSGLTQYF.

This clonotype came up a few times. The J gene is TRBJ2-5, the V gene TRBV15; weak D call: TRBD1 (6 bases). This CDR3 has 17 amino acids. Trimming cost V 0 bases and J 1 base, with 15 bases left between them. CDR1 and CDR2 from the germline V gene are LNHNV and YYDKDF (reference sequence). This CDR3 is CATSRDWTATGQETQYF. CDR3 nucleotide sequence: TGTGCCACCAGCAGAGATTGGACAGCAACGGGCCAAGAGACCCAGTACTTC.

J is TRBJ2-3 and V is TRBV5-1; D is perhaps TRBD1 (6 bases). Germline V gene sequence: CDR1 SGHRS, CDR2 YFSETQ. V was pared by 2 bases and J by 0 bases, with 10 bases between. This CDR3 region has 15 residues. CDR3 sequence reads: CASSFWGPSTDTQYF. CDR3 DNA: TGCGCCAGCAGCTTTTGGGGGCCTAGCACAGATACGCAGTATTTT.

This chain joins TRBV29-1 and TRBJ2-5; D uncertain. The V gene's germline CDR1 is SQVTM and CDR2 ANQGSEA. The V and J ends lost 4 bases and 2 bases respectively, with 14 bases between them. This CDR3 spans 14 amino acids. The DNA for the CDR3 is TGCAGCGTTGTTATGGTGGGCACTCAAGAGACCCAGTACTTC. This sequence encodes CSVVMVGTQETQYF. The full variable domain, with the rest looked up from reference TRBV29-1 and TRBJ2-5, is SAVISQKPSRDICQRGTSLTIQCQVDSQVTMMFWYRQQPGQSLTLIATANQGSEATYESGFVIDKFPISRPNLTFSTLTVSNMSPEDSSIYLCSVVMVGTQETQYFGPGTRLLVL.

This clonotype was observed a handful of times. This chain connects TRBV20-1 to TRBJ2-5; 7 bases fit TRBD1. J was trimmed by 5 bases and V by 5 bases; bases with no gene match: 8. Germline-derived CDR1 and CDR2 are DFQATT and SNEGSKA (reference sequence). The CDR3 consists of 13 residues. CDR3 sequence (DNA): TGCAGTGCTTTACAGGGGTTCGAGGAGACCCAGTACTTC. Its protein is CSALQGFEETQYF.

There are many counts of this clonotype. V and J are TRBV20-1 and TRBJ2-3; maybe TRBD1 (5 bases). Trimming took 1 base from V and 2 from J, leaving 10 bases between them. The CDR3 totals 14 residues. Looked up from germline, CDR1 is DFQATT and CDR2 is SNEGSKA (reference sequence). Written as DNA, the CDR3 is TGCAGTGCTAGAGTGGGGCCCCTCACAGATACGCAGTATTTT. It specifies CSARVGPLTDTQYF.

The sample holds a few counts of this clonotype. The gene calls are TRBV27 and TRBJ2-3; 8 bases are shared with TRBD2. CDR3 length: 13 amino acids. Germline-derived CDR1 and CDR2 are MNHEY and SMNVEV (reference sequence). V gave up 10 bases and J gave up 4 bases; unmatched junction bases: 7. DNA for the CDR3: TGTGCCACCCGGACTAGCCGGGCAGATACGCAGTATTTT. Amino acids: CATRTSRADTQYF.

In this sample, this clonotype turned up many times. The chain joins TRBV24-1 to TRBJ2-5, with D perhaps TRBD1 (5 bases). CDR3 size: 14 residues. V dropped 8 bases and J dropped 2 bases, with 14 bases sitting between them. The V gene's germline CDR1 is KGHDR and CDR2 SFDVKD. In nucleotides, the CDR3 is TGTGCCACCAAACAAGGGCAGGGACAAGAGACCCAGTACTTC. Translated, it gives CATKQGQGQETQYF.